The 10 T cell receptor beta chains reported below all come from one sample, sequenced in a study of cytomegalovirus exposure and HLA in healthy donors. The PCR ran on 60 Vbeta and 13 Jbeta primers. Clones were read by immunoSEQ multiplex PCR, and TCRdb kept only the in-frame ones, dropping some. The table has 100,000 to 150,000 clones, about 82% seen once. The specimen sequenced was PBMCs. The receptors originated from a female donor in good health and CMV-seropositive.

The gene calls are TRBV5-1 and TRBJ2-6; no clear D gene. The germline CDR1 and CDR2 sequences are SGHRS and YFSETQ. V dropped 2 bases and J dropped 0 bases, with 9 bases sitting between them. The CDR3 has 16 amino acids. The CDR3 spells CASSFGSSSGANVLTF. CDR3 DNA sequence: TGCGCCAGCAGCTTCGGTTCTAGCTCTGGGGCCAACGTCCTGACTTTC.

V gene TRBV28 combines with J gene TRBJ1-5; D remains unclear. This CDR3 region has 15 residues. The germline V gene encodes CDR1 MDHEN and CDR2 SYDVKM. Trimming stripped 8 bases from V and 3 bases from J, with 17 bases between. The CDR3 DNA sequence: TGTGCCAGCGGACTAGCCAGAGCTTACAATCAGCCCCAGCATTTT. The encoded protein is CASGLARAYNQPQHF.

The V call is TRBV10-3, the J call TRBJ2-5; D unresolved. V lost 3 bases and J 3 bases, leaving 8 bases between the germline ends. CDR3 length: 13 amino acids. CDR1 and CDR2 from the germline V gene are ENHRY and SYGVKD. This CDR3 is CAISDAHKETQYF. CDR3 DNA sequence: TGTGCCATCAGTGACGCGCATAAAGAGACCCAGTACTTC.

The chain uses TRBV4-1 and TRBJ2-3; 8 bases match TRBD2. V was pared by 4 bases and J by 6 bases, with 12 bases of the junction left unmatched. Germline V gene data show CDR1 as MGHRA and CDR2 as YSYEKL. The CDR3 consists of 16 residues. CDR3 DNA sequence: TGCGCCAGCAGCCTCCAATTCGGGACTAGTGTTGATACGCAGTATTTT. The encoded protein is CASSLQFGTSVDTQYF.

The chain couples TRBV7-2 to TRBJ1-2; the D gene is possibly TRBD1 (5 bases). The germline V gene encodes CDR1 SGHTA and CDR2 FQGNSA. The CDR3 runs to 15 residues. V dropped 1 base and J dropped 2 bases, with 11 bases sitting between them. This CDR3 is CASSLDTGGNYGYTF. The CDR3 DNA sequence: TGTGCCAGCAGCTTAGATACGGGGGGGAACTATGGCTACACCTTC.

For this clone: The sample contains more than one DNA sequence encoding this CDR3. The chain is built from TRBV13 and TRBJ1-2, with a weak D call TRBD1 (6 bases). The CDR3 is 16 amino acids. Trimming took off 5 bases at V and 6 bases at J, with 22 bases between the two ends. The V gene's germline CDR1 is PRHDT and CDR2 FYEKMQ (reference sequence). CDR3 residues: CASSPRQALLSHGYTF. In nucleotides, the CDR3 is TGTGCCAGCAGCCCGCGACAGGCCCTTCTCTCGCATGGCTACACCTTC.

CDR3 sequence: CASSELAGGRGTGELFF. DNA for the CDR3: TGCGCCAGCAGTGAACTAGCGGGGGGACGAGGCACCGGGGAGCTGTTTTTT. The V call is TRBV10-2, the J call TRBJ2-2; 12 nucleotides line up with TRBD2. The CDR3 covers 17 residues. With 3 bases clipped from V and 4 bases from J, the junction kept 6 bases outside the gene matches. Germline V gene sequence: CDR1 WSHSY, CDR2 SAAADI.

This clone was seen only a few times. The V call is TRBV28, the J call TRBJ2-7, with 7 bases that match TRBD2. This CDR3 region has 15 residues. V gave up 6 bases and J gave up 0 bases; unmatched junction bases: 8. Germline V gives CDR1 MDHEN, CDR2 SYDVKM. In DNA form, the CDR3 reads TGTGCCAGCAGGACACTAGCGTTGAGCTCCTACGAGCAGTACTTC. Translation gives CASRTLALSSYEQYF.

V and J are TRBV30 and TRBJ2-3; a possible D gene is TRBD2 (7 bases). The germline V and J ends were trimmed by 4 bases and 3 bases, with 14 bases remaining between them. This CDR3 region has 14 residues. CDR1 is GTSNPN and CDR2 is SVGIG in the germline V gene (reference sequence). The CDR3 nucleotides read TGTGCCTGGATTCAGGGAGGGGGTACAGATACGCAGTATTTT. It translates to CAWIQGGGTDTQYF.

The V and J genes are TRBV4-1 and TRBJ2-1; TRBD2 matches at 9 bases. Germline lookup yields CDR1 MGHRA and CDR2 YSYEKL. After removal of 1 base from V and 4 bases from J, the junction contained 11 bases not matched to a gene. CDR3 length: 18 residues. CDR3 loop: CASSQARSGGHSYNEQFF. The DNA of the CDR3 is TGCGCCAGCAGCCAAGCCCGTAGCGGGGGACACTCTTACAATGAGCAGTTCTTC.